Given below is one TCR beta chain in context. The data are from a study of cytomegalovirus exposure and HLA in healthy donors. PCR involved 60 Vbeta and 13 Jbeta primers. TCRdb keeps only in-frame clones here, not all; method: immunoSEQ multiplex PCR. Found here are around 130,000 clones, about 80% of them singletons; the top ten hold roughly 1.8%. The CDR3 spans 16 residues. Between the trimmed V and J ends, which lost 6 bases and 7 bases, there was a span of 24 bases. Germline CDR1 reads MDHEN; CDR2 reads SYDVKM. The chain is built from TRBV28 and TRBJ2-5; tentatively, D is TRBD1 (6 bases). The TCR was taken from a woman aged 50 to 65 in good health and CMV-seronegative. Material for sequencing was PBMCs. CDR3 loop: CASREFPRTAVLTQYF. CDR3 in DNA: TGTGCCAGCAGGGAATTTCCACGGACAGCCGTCTTGACCCAGTACTTC.